The source of this TCR beta chain is a study of T cell responses to AZD1222 COVID-19 vaccine. Study-level points and caveats: In a largely white British group with more females than males, clonal diversity was possibly underestimated.

The table came from immunoSEQ multiplex PCR; TCRdb's copy has only in-frame clones and leaves some out. The repertoire holds about 54,000 clones, with roughly 90% as singletons. V lost 0 bases to trimming and J lost 11 bases; unmatched junction nucleotides: 8. Germline assignment: CDR1 MGHRA and CDR2 YSYEKL. This CDR3 contains 16 residues. Turning to this clone: Antigen: not known.

The input for sequencing was peripheral blood, taken 28 days after the second AZD1222 dose. The chain has TRBV4-1 and TRBJ2-1, with 12 bases that match TRBD2. This clonotype was obtained from an adult who received the AZD1222 COVID-19 vaccine. Written as DNA, the CDR3 is TGCGCCAGCAGCCAAGATTGGGGGACTAGCGGGTATCAGCAGTTCTTC. Residues: CASSQDWGTSGYQQFF.